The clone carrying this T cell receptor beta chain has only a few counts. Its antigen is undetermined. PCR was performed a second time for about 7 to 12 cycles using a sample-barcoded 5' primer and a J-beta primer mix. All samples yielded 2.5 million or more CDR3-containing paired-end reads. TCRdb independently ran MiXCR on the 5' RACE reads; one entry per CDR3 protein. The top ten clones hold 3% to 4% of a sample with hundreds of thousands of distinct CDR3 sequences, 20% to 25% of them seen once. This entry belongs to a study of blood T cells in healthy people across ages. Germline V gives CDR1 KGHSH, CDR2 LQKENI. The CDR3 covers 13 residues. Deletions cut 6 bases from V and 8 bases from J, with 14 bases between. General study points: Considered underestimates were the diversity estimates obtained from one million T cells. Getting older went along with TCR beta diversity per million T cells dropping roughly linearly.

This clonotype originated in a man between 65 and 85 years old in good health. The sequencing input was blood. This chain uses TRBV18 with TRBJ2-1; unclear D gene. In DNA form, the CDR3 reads TGTGCCAGCTCTCCCACCCCGGACGATGAGCAGTTCTTC. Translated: CASSPTPDDEQFF.